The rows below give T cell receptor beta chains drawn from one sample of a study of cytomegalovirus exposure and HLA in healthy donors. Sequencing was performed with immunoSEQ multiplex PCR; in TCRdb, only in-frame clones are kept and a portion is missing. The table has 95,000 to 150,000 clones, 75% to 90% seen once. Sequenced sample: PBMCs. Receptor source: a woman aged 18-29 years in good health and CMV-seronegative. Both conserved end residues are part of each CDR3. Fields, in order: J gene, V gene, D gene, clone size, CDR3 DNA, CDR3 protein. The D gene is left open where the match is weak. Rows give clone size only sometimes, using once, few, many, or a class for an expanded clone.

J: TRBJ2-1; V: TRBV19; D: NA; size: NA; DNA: TGTGCCAGTAGTACAGGGCGCCGCAGGGTTGTCTACAATGAGCAGTTCTTC; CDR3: CASSTGRRRVVYNEQFF
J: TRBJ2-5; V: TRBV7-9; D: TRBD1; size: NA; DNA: TGTGCCAGCAGCCCGGGAGGGACAGGGGAACGGGAGACCCAGTACTTC; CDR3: CASSPGGTGERETQYF
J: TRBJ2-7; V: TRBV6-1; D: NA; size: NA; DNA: TGTGCCACCTCACCACGTAGACTAGGGTTTCTCGAGCAGTACTTC; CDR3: CATSPRRLGFLEQYF
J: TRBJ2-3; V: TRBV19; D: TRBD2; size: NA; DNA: TGTGCCAGTAGTATCGATCCAGCGGGAGTCACAGATACGCAGTATTTT; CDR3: CASSIDPAGVTDTQYF
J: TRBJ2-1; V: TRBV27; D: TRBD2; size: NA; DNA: TGTGCCAGCAGTCCGAAGCCGGGACTAGCGGGAGGGCCGAGATTATACTCCTACAATGAGCAGTTCTTC; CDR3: CASSPKPGLAGGPRLYSYNEQFF
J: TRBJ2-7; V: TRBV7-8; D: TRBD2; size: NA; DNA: TGTGCCAGCAGCACCTCCACCTACGCGGGGGTAACCTACGAGCAGTACTTC; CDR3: CASSTSTYAGVTYEQYF
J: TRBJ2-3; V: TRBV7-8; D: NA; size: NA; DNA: TGTGCCAGCAGCTTAGCGGCAGGGTCCACAGATACGCAGTATTTT; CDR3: CASSLAAGSTDTQYF
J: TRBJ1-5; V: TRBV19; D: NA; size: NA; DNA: TGTGCCAGTAGTAATCGGGGTCAGCCCCAGCATTTT; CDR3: CASSNRGQPQHF
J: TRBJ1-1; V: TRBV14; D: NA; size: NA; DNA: TGTGCCAGCAGCCCCCGCGGGGGGTCGTCTGAAGCTTTCTTT; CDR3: CASSPRGGSSEAFF
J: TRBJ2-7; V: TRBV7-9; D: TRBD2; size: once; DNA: TGTGCCAGCAGCTCCGTAGCGGGAGTGGAGCAGTACTTC; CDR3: CASSSVAGVEQYF
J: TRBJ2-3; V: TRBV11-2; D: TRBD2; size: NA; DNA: TGTGCCAGCGGACTAGCGGGGCCCATGGTCCATACGCAGTATTTT; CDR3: CASGLAGPMVHTQYF
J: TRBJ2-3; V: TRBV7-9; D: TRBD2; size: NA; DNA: TGTGCCAGCAGCCCACTAGCGGGAGGACGAGATACGCAGTATTTT; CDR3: CASSPLAGGRDTQYF
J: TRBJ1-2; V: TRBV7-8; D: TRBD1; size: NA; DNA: TGTGCCAGCAGCCCTCGGACAGGGGGCTATGGCTACACCTTC; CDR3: CASSPRTGGYGYTF
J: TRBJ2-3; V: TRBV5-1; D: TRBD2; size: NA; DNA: TGCGCCAGCAGCCTCCCGGGGGGTAACACAGATACGCAGTATTTT; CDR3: CASSLPGGNTDTQYF
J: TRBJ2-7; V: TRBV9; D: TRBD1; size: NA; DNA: TGTGCCAGCAGCGTACCAGGGGGAGAGCAGTACTTC; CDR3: CASSVPGGEQYF
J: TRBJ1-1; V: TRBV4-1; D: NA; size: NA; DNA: TGCGCCAGTCATAGCCTGGTCAACACTGAAGCTTTCTTT; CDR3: CASHSLVNTEAFF
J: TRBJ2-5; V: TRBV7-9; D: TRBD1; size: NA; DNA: TGTGCCAGCAGCTCCCGGGACAGCCAAGAGACCCAGTACTTC; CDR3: CASSSRDSQETQYF
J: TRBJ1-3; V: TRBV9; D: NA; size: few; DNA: TGTGCCAGCAGCGTAGATGGTAGCGGGGGTGGAAACACCATATATTTT; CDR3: CASSVDGSGGGNTIYF
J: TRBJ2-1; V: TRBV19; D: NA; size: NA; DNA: TGTGCCAGTAGTACCGAGCCGAGTTACAATGAGCAGTTCTTC; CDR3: CASSTEPSYNEQFF